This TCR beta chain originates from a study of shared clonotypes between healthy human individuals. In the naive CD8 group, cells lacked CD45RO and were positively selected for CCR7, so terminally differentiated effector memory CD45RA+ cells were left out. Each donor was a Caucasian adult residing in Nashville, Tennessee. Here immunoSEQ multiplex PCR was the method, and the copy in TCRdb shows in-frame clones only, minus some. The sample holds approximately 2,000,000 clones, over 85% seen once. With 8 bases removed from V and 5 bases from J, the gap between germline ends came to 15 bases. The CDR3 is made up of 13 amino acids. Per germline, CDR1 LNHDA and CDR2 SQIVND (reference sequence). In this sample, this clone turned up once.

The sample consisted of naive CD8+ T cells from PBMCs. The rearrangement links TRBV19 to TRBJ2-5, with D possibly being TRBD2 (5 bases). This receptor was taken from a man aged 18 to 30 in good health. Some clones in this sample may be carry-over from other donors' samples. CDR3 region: CASLGSGVETQYF. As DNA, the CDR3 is TGTGCCAGTCTAGGGTCCGGGGTGGAGACCCAGTACTTC.